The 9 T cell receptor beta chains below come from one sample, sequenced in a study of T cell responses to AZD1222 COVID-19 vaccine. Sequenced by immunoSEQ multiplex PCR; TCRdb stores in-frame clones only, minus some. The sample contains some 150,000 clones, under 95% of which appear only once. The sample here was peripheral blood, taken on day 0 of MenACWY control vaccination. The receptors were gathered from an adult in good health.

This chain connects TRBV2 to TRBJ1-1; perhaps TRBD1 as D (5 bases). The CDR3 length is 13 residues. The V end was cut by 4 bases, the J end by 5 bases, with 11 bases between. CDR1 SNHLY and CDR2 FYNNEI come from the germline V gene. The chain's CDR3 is CASSVYGTTEAFF. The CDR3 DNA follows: TGTGCCAGCAGTGTCTATGGGACGACTGAAGCTTTCTTT.

The CDR3 reads CASSGGLAANTGELFF. CDR3 bases: TGTGCCAGCAGTGGCGGACTAGCGGCGAACACCGGGGAGCTGTTTTTT. This chain uses TRBV2 with TRBJ2-2, with 10 bases lining up with TRBD2. Germline V gene lookup returns CDR1 SNHLY and CDR2 FYNNEI. This CDR3 spans 16 amino acids. V was clipped by 4 bases and J by 0 bases; unmatched bases: 2.

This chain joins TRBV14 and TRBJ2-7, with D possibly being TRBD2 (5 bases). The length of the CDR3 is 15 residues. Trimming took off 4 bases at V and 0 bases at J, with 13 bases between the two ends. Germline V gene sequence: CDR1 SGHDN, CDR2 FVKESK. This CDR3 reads CASSPWERSSYEQYF. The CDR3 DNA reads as TGTGCCAGCAGCCCTTGGGAGCGGAGCTCCTACGAGCAGTACTTC. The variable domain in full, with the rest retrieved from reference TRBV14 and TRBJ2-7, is EAGVTQFPSHSVIEKGQTVTLRCDPISGHDNLYWYRRVMGKEIKFLLHFVKESKQDESGMPNNRFLAERTGGTYSTLKVQPAELEDSGVYFCASSPWERSSYEQYFGPGTRLTVT.

The CDR3 nucleotides read TGCGCCAGCAGCTTGTTCGTGGGTCAGCCCCAGCATTTT. This gives the protein CASSLFVGQPQHF. The chain employs TRBV5-1 and TRBJ1-5; D call uncertain. V was shortened by 1 base and J by 6 bases, with 8 bases between the two germline ends. The CDR3 loop spans 13 amino acids. The V gene's germline CDR1 is SGHRS and CDR2 YFSETQ.

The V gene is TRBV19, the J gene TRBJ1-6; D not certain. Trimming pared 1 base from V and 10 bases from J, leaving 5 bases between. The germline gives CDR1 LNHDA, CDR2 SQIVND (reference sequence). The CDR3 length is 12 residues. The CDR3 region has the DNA TGTGCCAGTAGTATAGGGGGATCACCCCTCCACTTT. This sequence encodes CASSIGGSPLHF.

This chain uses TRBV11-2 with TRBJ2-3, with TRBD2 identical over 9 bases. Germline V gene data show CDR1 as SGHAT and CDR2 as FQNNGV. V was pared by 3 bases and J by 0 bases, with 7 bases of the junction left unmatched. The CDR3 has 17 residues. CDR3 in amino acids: CASSFWTSVYSTDTQYF. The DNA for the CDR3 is TGTGCCAGCAGCTTTTGGACTAGCGTATATAGCACAGATACGCAGTATTTT.

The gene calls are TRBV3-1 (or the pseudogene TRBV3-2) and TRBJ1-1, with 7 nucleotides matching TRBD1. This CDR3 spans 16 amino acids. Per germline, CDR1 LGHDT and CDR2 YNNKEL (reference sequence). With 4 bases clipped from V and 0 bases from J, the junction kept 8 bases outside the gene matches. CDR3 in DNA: TGTGCCAGCAGCCCGCGACAGGGAGGGCTGAACACTGAAGCTTTCTTT. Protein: CASSPRQGGLNTEAFF.

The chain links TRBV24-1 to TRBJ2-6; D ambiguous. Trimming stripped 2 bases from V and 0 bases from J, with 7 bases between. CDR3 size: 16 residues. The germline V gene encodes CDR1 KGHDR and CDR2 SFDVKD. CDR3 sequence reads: CATSDWASSGANVLTF. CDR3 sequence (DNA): TGTGCCACCAGTGATTGGGCGAGCTCTGGGGCCAACGTCCTGACTTTC.

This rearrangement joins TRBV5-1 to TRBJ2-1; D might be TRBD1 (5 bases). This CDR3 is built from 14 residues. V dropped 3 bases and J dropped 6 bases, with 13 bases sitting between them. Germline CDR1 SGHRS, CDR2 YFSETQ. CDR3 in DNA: TGCGCCAGCAGCTCCAAGACAGTAGCCAATGAGCAGTTCTTC. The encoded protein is CASSSKTVANEQFF.